This T cell receptor beta chain was documented in a study of cytomegalovirus exposure and HLA in healthy donors (dated by TCRdb to about 2017). About the full investigation: An earlier analysis of some 620 of the donors reported 276 Gb of sequence data and around 110 million unique TCR beta sequences obtained from approximately 180 million T cells. Approximately 300 gigabases of sequencing data and approximately 85 million unique TCR sequences were included in an early release covering several hundred HLA-typed donors. The genetic ancestry cluster associated with self-reported Caucasian donors included over 65% of the 300 to 450 genotyped donors. The study was designed to test whether signatures of past pathogen exposure could be identified by cataloging public T cell receptors. The study used immunosequencing to profile the T cell repertoires of approximately 630 subjects and linked those repertoires to cytomegalovirus serostatus. A separate validation cohort of roughly 120 different subjects was used in addition to the 666-subject first cohort. High-throughput TCR immunosequencing, statistical association of individual TCRs with disease status, and machine learning were combined to predict cytomegalovirus infection status. In a later analysis, previously published TCR beta repertoires from roughly 710 donors were re-analyzed and high-resolution HLA genotyping was added so that TCR occurrence patterns could be studied. Rather than drawing on any new phenotypic data, the later analysis identified candidate immune exposures from TCR beta sequences and the way those sequences occurred across donors. An earlier analysis of several hundred of the donors used high-throughput TCR beta sequencing to judge whether each TCR beta V gene segment behaved as functional or pseudogenic. Alongside the repertoire data, information on donor age, sex, ethnicity and CMV serostatus was compiled. In a later genetic analysis, genome-wide SNP genotypes for about three fifths of the roughly 670 donors were used, and that subset was treated as a discovery cohort. All discovery cohort repertoires had been generated on a single sequencing platform. Both class I and class II loci were covered by HLA typing, at four-digit resolution. Typing coverage varied by locus: roughly 620-640 donors for A, B, C, DRB1 and DQB1; under 550 for DQA1; over 600 for DPA1; fewer than 480 for DPB1. Because of strong linkage in the cohort, five DR-DQ haplotypes were treated as single units for association and clustering. Across approximately 400 genotyped donors of the cohort, an average of approximately 220,000 unique TCR beta nucleotide sequences per donor were sequenced, and 15% to 20% of those sequences were non-productive. Study-wide conclusions, independent of this receptor: Immune exposure information for the cohort was limited to CMV serostatus. In a later analysis, 16,951 TCR beta sequences were associated with specific HLA alleles at a false discovery rate of 0.05. While some public TCRs were present in many individuals, most TCR sequences turned up only very rarely across donors. V-gene and J-gene trimming of TCR beta chains was associated with a missense DCLRE1C variant in a later genetic analysis, and the association was replicated in an independent cohort. When HLA alleles, especially DR and DQ, strongly co-occurred, attributing TCR associations to individual alleles was difficult. The earlier analysis of 587 of the donors excluded about 16 rarely observed V segments, including chromosome 9 orphons, because counts were too low. It was suggested by the authors that the approach could potentially be generalized to other disease states and immunological phenotypes. A few of the identified cytomegalovirus-associated TCR beta chains were confirmed in vitro to be specific for cytomegalovirus antigens. A group of highly shared sequence variants was considered likely to be a technical artifact of the sequencing pipeline. A later analysis found that most CMV-associated TCR beta chains appeared HLA-restricted, with HLA associations seemingly driven largely by CMV exposure. In a later analysis, HLA-associated TCR beta chains showed more clonal expansion and lower generation probabilities than non-associated chains that were equally common. In an earlier analysis of around 600 of the donors, most TCR beta V segments were observed in productive rearrangements about 87% or about 30% of the time, broadly matching IMGT annotations. Linkage disequilibrium might explain the correlated functional status among segregating V segments, but an unknown experimental factor could not be ruled out. The cohort was sequenced for TCR beta chains only, and without alpha or paired-chain data the features that could be detected were limited. A later analysis reported that several top co-occurrence clusters appeared linked to parvovirus B19, influenza, CMV and Epstein-Barr virus. In a later genetic analysis, fewer N-insertions in productive TCRs were reported among donors in an Asian-associated ancestry cluster than the roughly 700-donor mean. Because HLA typing was missing for some donors at each locus, association tests included only the typed subset. The 87-base-pair reads could not distinguish some IMGT-functional V segments, including TRBV6-2 and TRBV6-3, so those segments were excluded. A further reported finding was that TCR beta sequences accurately predicted the HLA-A and HLA-B alleles for most subjects in the first cohort. In a later analysis, TCR association rates were found to vary across HLA loci, with the most associated TCRs seen for DRB1 alleles and the fewest for HLA-C alleles. The classifier was reported to diagnose cytomegalovirus status with high specificity and sensitivity in both the original and validation cohorts. The study listed 164 TCR beta chains as associated with cytomegalovirus. Sequencing depth was assumed to be roughly uniform across donors in the presence/absence analyses, though that assumption may not hold.

Library construction relied on the immunoSEQ multiplex PCR assay. For the multiplex PCR, a mixture combining 60 forward primers for TCR Vbeta segments and 13 reverse primers for TCR Jbeta segments was used. A multiplex PCR assay on genomic DNA amplified the CDR3 region of rearranged TCR beta genes. Amplified TCR beta libraries were sequenced as 87-base-pair reads on the Illumina HiSeq System. The study's own analysis went as follows. A later analysis counted around 72 million unique TCR beta chains across the 600 to 850 repertoires, and roughly 11 million of these chains were shared by at least two donors. To remove PCR and sequencing errors, raw reads were error-corrected and collapsed into unique sequences using a nearest-neighbor algorithm that merged closely related sequences. To assign V, D and J gene segments, CDR3 sequences were aligned to IMGT reference sequences. For a sequence to be retained, at least a six-nucleotide match to both a V gene segment and a J gene segment was required. Rearrangements were called productive when the CDR3 lacked stop codons and stayed in frame with V and J; all others were non-productive. CDR3 was defined according to IMGT convention as the region running from the second conserved V-encoded cysteine to the conserved J-encoded phenylalanine. The earlier analysis of 587 of the donors excluded any sequence lacking an unambiguous match to a single V gene segment. In an earlier analysis of approximately 560 of the donors, a V segment was called functional when productive rearrangements were above 56.7%, and segregating when the standard deviation between donors exceeded 5%. To diagnose cytomegalovirus status from the catalog of TCR beta chain sequences, a statistical classification framework was built. V and J gene assignment, in a later analysis, came from comparing TCR nucleotide sequences with IMGT/GENE-DB human TR gene sequences. In a later analysis, CDR3 sequences and most-parsimonious VDJ recombination scenarios were assigned using the TCRdist pipeline. In a later analysis, each TCR beta chain was defined by its CDR3 amino acid sequence together with its V-gene family, and reads lacking a unique V-gene family were excluded. In a later analysis, 500 to 700 highly shared, low-generation-probability nucleotide sequences were removed to address suspected cross-contamination and a sequencing artifact. For each public chain, a later analysis derived a clonal expansion index from normalized ranks of inferred template counts within each repertoire. Generation probabilities in a later analysis came from a VDJ recombination model fitted to out-of-frame rearrangements, and those results were checked against IGoR. A later analysis scored TCR-TCR, TCR-HLA and TCR-CMV co-occurrence with hypergeometric tests, applying a repertoire-size bias correction to TCR pairs. To estimate false discovery rates, a later analysis permuted the HLA or CMV assignments 20 times. In a later analysis, co-occurring TCRs were grouped with DBSCAN, and TCRdist sequence similarity was added when clustering was performed within HLA-allele-positive subsets. Co-occurrence clustering excluded repertoires with fewer than 30,000 or more than 120,000 public chains, plus five with anomalous nucleotide sharing. Held by TCRdb, this immuneACCESS table contains in-frame sequences only and omits some clones. Under half of the omission traces to an unresolved V gene where checked; the cause of the rest is unknown. That table furnishes V, J and clone size, whereas the DNA furnished D and trimming. This sample is represented by approximately 150,000 clones; 55% to 70% of them were singletons. The leading ten clones occupy about 2.9% of the sample.

A remark on this clone: Its specific antigen is unknown. No base qualities exist here, and no much larger clone lies one base off it.

Clipping removes 6 bases from V and 2 bases from J, with 8 as the unmatched junction base count. From cysteine to phenylalanine, the CDR3 is 15 amino acids long. Just CDR3 DNA is preserved here, 45 bases in frame from base 1. CDR1 is given as SNHLY and CDR2 as FYNNEI, both from the germline V gene. The cohort comprised hundreds of healthy bone marrow donors. Cohort members were all nominally healthy when sampled, although unrecorded immune exposures were likely present. The donor was CMV seropositive and belonged to the group of 250 to 300 seropositive cohort members. Every donor gave a peripheral blood sample, and the peripheral blood mononuclear cells from that sample were used for TCR beta sequencing. Genomic DNA was extracted from the blood cell samples with the Qiagen DNeasy Blood Extraction Kit.

The sequence derives from a woman in her twenties or thirties in good health and CMV-seropositive. Sequencing used PBMCs. The chain links TRBV2 with TRBJ1-1, and 8 junction bases match TRBD1. Here is the DNA: TGTGCCAGCAGCCGAATCGGACAGGGCAACACTGAAGCTTTCTTT. It translates to CASSRIGQGNTEAFF.